This T cell receptor beta chain was identified in a study of CD8 T cells in Susac syndrome. There are 16 residues in the CDR3. The V gene's germline CDR1 is SGHTA and CDR2 FQGNSA. The V end lost 3 bases, the J end lost 1 base, and 15 bases lay between the germline ends. This clonotype was counted a single time. Reverse transcription of about 0.5 to 1 ug RNA used random hexamers. Amplification of TCR beta CDR3 by immunoSEQ multiplex PCR spanned 54 Vbeta and 13 Jbeta. MiXCR, run by TCRdb on the immunoSEQ multiplex PCR reads, gives a single entry per CDR3 protein. The profile shows about 300,000 distinct CDR3 sequences, over 75% of them singletons.

The chain couples TRBV7-2 to TRBJ2-5; D may match TRBD1 or TRBD2 (5 bases each). The sequence was collected from a human donor with multiple sclerosis. The sample comprised CD8+ T cells from PBMCs. In DNA form, the CDR3 reads TGTGCCAGCAGCTTTTTTGGGGACCCTCCCCAAGAGACCCAGTACTTC. Amino acids: CASSFFGDPPQETQYF.